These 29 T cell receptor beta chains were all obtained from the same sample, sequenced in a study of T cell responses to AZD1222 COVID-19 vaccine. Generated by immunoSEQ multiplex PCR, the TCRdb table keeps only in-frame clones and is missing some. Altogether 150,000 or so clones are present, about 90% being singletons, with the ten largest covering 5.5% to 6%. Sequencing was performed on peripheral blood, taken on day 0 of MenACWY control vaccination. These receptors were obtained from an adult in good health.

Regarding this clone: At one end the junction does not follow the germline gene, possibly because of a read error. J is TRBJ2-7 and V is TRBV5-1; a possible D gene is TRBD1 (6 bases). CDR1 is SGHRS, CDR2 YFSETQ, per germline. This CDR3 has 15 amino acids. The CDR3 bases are TGCGCCAGCAGCTCGGCCGGGACACCCTCCTTCGAGCAGTACTTC. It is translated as CASSSAGTPSFEQYF.

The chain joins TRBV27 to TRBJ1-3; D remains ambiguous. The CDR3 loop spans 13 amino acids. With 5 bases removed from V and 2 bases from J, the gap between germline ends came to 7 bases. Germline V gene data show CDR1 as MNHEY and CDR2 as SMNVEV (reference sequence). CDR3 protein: CASSPLPGNTIYF. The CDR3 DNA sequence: TGTGCCAGCAGTCCCCTACCTGGAAACACCATATATTTT.

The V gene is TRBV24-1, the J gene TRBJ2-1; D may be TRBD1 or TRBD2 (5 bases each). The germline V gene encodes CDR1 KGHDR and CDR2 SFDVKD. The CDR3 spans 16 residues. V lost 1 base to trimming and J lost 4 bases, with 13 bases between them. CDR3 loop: CATSDLYPGPYNEQFF. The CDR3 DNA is TGTGCCACCAGTGATTTATACCCGGGGCCTTACAATGAGCAGTTCTTC.

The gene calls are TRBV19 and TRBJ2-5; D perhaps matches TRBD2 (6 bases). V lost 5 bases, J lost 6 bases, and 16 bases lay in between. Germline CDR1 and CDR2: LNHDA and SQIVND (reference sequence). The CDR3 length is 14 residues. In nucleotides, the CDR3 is TGTGCCAGTAGTTTAGCGGCGGCAATGAAGACCCAGTACTTC. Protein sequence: CASSLAAAMKTQYF.

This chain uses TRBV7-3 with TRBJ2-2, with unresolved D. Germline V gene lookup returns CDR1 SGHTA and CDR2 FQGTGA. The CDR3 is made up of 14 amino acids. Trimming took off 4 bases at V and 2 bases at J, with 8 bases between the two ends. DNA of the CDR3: TGTGCCAGCAGCTCCGCGATCAACACCGGGGAGCTGTTTTTT. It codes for CASSSAINTGELFF.

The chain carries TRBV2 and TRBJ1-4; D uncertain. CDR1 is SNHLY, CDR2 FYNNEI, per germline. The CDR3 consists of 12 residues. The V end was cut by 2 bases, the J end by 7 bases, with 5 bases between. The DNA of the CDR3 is TGTGCCAGCAGTGAACGTTTTGAAAAACTGTTTTTT. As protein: CASSERFEKLFF.

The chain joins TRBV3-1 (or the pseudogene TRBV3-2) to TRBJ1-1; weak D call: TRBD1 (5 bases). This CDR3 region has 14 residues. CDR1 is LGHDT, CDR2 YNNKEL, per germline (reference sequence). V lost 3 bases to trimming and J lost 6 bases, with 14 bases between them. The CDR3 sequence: CASSQGRGRSEAFF. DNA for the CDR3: TGTGCCAGCAGCCAGGGGAGGGGCAGGTCTGAAGCTTTCTTT.

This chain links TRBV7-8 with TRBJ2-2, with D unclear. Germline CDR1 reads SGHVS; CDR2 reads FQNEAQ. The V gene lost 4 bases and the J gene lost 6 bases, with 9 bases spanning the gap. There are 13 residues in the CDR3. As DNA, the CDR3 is TGTGCCAGCAGCTCAAGCCCGGCCGGGGAGCTGTTTTTT. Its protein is CASSSSPAGELFF.

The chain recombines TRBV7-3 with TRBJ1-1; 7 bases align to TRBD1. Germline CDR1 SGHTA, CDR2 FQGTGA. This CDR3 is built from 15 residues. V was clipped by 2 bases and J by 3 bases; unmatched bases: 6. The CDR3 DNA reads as TGTGCCAGCAGCTTATCGCAGGGGGGGTACACTGAAGCTTTCTTT. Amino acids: CASSLSQGGYTEAFF. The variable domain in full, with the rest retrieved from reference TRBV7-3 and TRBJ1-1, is GAGVSQTPSNKVTEKGKYVELRCDPISGHTALYWYRQSLGQGPEFLIYFQGTGAADDSGLPNDRFFAVRPEGSVSTLKIQRTERGDSAVYLCASSLSQGGYTEAFFGQGTRLTVV.

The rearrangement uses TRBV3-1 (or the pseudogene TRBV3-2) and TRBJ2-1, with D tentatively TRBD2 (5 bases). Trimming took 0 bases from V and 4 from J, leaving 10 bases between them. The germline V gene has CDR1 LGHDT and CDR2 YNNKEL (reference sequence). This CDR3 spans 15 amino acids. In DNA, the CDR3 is TGTGCCAGCAGCCAAGATCGCCGGGAATACAATGAGCAGTTCTTC. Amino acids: CASSQDRREYNEQFF.

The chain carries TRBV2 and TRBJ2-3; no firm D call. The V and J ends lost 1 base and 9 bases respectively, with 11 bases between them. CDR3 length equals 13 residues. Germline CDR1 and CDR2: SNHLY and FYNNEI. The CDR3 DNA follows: TGTGCCAGCAGTGAAGGTACTCTCTCCACGCAGTATTTT. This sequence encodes CASSEGTLSTQYF. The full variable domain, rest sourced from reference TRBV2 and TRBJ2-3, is EPEVTQTPSHQVTQMGQEVILRCVPISNHLYFYWYRQILGQKVEFLVSFYNNEISEKSEIFDDQFSVERPDGSNFTLKIRSTKLEDSAMYFCASSEGTLSTQYFGPGTRLTVL.

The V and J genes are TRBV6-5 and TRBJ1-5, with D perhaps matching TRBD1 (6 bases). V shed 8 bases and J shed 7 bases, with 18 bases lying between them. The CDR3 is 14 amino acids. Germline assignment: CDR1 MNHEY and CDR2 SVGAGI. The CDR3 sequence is CASSKGGLGQPQHF. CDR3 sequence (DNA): TGTGCCAGCTCAAAGGGGGGGCTCGGGCAGCCCCAGCATTTT.

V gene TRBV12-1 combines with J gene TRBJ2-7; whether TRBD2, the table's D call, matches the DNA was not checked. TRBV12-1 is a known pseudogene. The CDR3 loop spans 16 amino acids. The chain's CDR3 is CASSFAFGVESYEQYF. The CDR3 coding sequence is TGTGCCAGCAGCTTTGCCTTTGGAGTGGAGTCCTACGAGCAGTACTTC.

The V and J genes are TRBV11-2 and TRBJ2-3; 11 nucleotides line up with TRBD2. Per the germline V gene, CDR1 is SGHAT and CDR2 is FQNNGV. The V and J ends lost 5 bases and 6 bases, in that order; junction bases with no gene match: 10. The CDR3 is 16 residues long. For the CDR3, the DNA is TGTGCCAGCAGCGCGACTAGCGGGGTTCTTTCCGATACGCAGTATTTT. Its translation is CASSATSGVLSDTQYF.

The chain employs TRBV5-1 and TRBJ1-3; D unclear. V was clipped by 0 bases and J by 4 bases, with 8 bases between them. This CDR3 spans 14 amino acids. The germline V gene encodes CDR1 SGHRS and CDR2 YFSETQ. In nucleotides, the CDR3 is TGCGCCAGCAGCTTGGATCGGTCCGGAAACACCATATATTTT. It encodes CASSLDRSGNTIYF.

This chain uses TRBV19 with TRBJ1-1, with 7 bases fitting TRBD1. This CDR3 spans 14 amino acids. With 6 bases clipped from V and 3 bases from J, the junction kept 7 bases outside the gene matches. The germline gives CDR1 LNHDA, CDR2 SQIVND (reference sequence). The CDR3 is CASSLTGVDTEAFF. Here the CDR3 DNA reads TGTGCCAGTAGCCTCACAGGGGTGGACACTGAAGCTTTCTTT.

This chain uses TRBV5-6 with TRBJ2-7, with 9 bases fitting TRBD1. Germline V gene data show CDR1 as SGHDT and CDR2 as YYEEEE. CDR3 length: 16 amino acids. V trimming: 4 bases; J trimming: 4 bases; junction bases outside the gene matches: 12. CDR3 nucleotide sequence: TGTGCCAGCAGCCGTATTCCGGGACAGGGTAGGTACGAGCAGTACTTC. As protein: CASSRIPGQGRYEQYF.

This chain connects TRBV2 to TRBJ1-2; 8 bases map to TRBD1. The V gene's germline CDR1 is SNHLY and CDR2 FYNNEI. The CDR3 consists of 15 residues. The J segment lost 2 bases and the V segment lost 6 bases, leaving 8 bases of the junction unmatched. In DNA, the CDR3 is TGTGCCAGCAGGGATTGGACAGGGACCAACTATGGCTACACCTTC. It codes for CASRDWTGTNYGYTF.

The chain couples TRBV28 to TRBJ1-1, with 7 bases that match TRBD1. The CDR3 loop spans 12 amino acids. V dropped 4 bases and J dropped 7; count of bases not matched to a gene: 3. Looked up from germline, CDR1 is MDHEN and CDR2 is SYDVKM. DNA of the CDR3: TGTGCCAGCAGTTCGAGGACAGGTGAAGCTTTCTTT. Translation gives CASSSRTGEAFF.

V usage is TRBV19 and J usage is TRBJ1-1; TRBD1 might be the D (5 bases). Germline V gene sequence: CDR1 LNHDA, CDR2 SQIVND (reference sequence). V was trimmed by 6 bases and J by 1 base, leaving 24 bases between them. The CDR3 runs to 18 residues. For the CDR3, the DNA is TGTGCCAGTAGGACCTGGGGCAGCCGAAGCTTAACGAACACTGAAGCTTTCTTT. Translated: CASRTWGSRSLTNTEAFF.

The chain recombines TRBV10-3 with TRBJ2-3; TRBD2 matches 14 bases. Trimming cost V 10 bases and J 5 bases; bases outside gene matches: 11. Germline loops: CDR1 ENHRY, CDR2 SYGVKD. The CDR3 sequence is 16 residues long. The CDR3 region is CATSVGTSGREDTQYF. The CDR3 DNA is TGTGCCACGTCCGTTGGGACTAGCGGGAGAGAAGATACGCAGTATTTT.

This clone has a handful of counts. The chain's CDR3 is CASSSKQGAREKLFF. The DNA of the CDR3 is TGTGCCAGCAGCTCAAAACAGGGGGCCCGTGAAAAACTGTTTTTT. The chain uses TRBV5-4 and TRBJ1-4, with 9 bases that match TRBD1. Germline CDR1 is SGHNT and CDR2 is YYREEE (reference sequence). This CDR3 is built from 15 residues. With 3 bases clipped from V and 7 bases from J, the junction kept 7 bases outside the gene matches. Full variable domain (missing parts from reference TRBV5-4 and TRBJ1-4): ETGVTQSPTHLIKTRGQQVTLRCSSQSGHNTVSWYQQALGQGPQFIFQYYREEENGRGNFPPRFSGLQFPNYSSELNVNALELDDSALYLCASSSKQGAREKLFFGSGTQLSVL.

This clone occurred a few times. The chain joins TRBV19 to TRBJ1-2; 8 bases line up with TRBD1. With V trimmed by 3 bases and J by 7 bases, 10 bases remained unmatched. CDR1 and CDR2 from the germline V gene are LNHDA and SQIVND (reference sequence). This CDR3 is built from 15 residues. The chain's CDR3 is CASSMSQGARGGYTF. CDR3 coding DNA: TGTGCCAGTAGTATGAGCCAGGGGGCAAGAGGTGGCTACACCTTC.

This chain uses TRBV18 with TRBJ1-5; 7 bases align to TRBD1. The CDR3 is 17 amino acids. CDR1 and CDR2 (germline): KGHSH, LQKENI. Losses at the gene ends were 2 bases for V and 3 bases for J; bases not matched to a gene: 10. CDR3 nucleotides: TGTGCCAGCTCACCATTGGGGACAGAGATTATCAATCAGCCCCAGCATTTT. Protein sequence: CASSPLGTEIINQPQHF.

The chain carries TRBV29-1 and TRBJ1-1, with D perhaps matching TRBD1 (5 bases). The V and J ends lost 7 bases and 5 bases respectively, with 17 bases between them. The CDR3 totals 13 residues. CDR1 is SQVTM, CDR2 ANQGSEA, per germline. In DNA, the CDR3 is TGCAGCGGGACGAGGGGCGCGGGGACTGAAGCTTTCTTT. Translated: CSGTRGAGTEAFF.

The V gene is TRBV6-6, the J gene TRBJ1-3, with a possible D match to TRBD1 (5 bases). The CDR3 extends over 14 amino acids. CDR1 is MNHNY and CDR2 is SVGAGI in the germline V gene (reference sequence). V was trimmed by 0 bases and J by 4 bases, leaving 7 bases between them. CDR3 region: CASSYSTGGNTIYF. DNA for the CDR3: TGTGCCAGCAGTTACTCTACAGGAGGAAACACCATATATTTT.

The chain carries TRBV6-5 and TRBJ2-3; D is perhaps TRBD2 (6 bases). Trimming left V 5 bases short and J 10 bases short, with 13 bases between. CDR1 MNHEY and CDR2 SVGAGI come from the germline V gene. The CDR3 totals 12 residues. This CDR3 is CASSPTGVAQYF. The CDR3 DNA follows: TGTGCCAGCAGTCCCACGGGGGTGGCGCAGTATTTT.

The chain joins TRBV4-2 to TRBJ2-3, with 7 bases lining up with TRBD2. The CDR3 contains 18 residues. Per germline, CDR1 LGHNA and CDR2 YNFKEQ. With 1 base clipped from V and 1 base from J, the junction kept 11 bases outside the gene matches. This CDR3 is CASSQVGGSTERTDTQYF. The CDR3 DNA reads TGTGCCAGCAGCCAAGTCGGGGGGTCGACGGAGCGCACAGATACGCAGTATTTT.

CDR3 region: CASGDRGLGYTF. In DNA form, the CDR3 reads TGTGCCAGCGGGGACAGGGGGCTTGGCTACACCTTC. This rearrangement joins TRBV7-6 to TRBJ1-2, with 12 bases that match TRBD1. The CDR3 runs to 12 residues. Looked up from germline, CDR1 is SGHVS and CDR2 is FNYEAQ. Germline trimming cut 8 bases from V and 7 bases from J; bases unmatched to any gene: 2.